These T cell receptor beta chains were read from a single sample in a study of cytomegalovirus exposure and HLA in healthy donors. Profiled with immunoSEQ multiplex PCR; TCRdb holds only in-frame clones, not every one. Among approximately 72,000 clones listed, 82% were seen once. Specimen: PBMCs. The source of these receptors is a man aged 18 to 29 in good health and CMV-seronegative. Each CDR3 is given with its conserved first and last residue. The D gene is left open where the match is weak. For some rows the clone size is stated as once, few or many, or as a class when expanded; others skip it.

v_gene	abundance	d_gene	j_gene	CDR3aa	CDR3nt
TRBV28	once	TRBD1	TRBJ1-2	CASSPRDRDYGYTF	TGTGCCAGCAGTCCCCGGGACAGGGACTATGGCTACACCTTC
TRBV5-6	.	.	TRBJ1-4	CASSPGGGASEKLFF	TGTGCCAGCAGCCCCGGGGGGGGTGCTAGTGAAAAACTGTTTTTT
TRBV28	.	TRBD1	TRBJ1-1	CASRGTGGDWTEAFF	TGTGCCAGCAGGGGAACAGGGGGCGATTGGACTGAAGCTTTCTTT
TRBV11-1	.	TRBD1	TRBJ1-1	CASSRQGIKAFF	TGTGCCAGCAGCAGACAGGGGATTAAGGCTTTCTTT
TRBV6-5	.	TRBD1	TRBJ2-4	CASSDGQGVIQYF	TGTGCCAGCAGCGACGGACAGGGTGTCATTCAGTACTTC
TRBV28	once	TRBD1	TRBJ2-2	CASSFSGIGTGDTGELFF	TGTGCCAGCAGTTTTTCGGGGATTGGGACAGGGGACACCGGGGAGCTGTTTTTT
TRBV28	.	.	TRBJ2-1	CASKNFPFSYNEQFF	TGTGCCAGCAAAAACTTCCCGTTCTCCTACAATGAGCAGTTCTTC
TRBV7-8	.	TRBD1	TRBJ2-2	CASSPKPLTGANTGELFF	TGTGCCAGCAGCCCCAAGCCCCTGACAGGGGCGAACACCGGGGAGCTGTTTTTT
TRBV28	.	.	TRBJ1-2	CASSATGPGRIYGYTF	TGTGCCAGCAGTGCTACAGGGCCCGGCCGGATCTATGGCTACACCTTC
TRBV7-2	.	.	TRBJ2-5	CASSFPGAKQYF	TGTGCCAGCAGCTTCCCGGGAGCCAAGCAGTACTTC
TRBV6-4	few	.	TRBJ2-1	CASSDSLTSLSNEQFF	TGTGCCAGCAGTGACTCCCTAACTAGCTTGTCGAATGAGCAGTTCTTC
TRBV27	.	TRBD2	TRBJ2-7	CASSPGLAGGEQYF	TGTGCCAGCAGTCCGGGACTAGCGGGAGGCGAGCAGTACTTC
TRBV28	.	TRBD1	TRBJ1-2	CASRPSGQGTYGYTF	TGTGCCAGCCGTCCATCGGGACAGGGGACCTATGGCTACACCTTC
TRBV5-6	.	TRBD1	TRBJ2-7	CASSLWDRDIQQYF	TGTGCCAGCAGCTTGTGGGACAGGGATATTCAGCAGTACTTC
TRBV28	.	.	TRBJ1-2	CASSLGPGLGYGYTF	TGTGCCAGCAGTTTAGGTCCGGGGTTGGGCTATGGCTACACCTTC
TRBV4-1	.	TRBD2	TRBJ2-3	CASTPFSGKSDTQYF	TGCGCCAGCACCCCATTTAGCGGGAAGTCAGATACGCAGTATTTT
TRBV11-1	.	TRBD1	TRBJ1-6	CASSRWTGGTSPLHF	TGTGCCAGCAGCCGATGGACAGGGGGTACGTCACCCCTCCACTTT
TRBV10-3	few	.	TRBJ2-7	CAIRDRPTYEQYF	TGTGCCATCAGGGACAGACCGACCTACGAGCAGTACTTC
TRBV7-6	.	.	TRBJ2-7	CASSRDRSFYEQYF	TGTGCCAGCAGCCGTGACAGATCATTCTACGAGCAGTACTTC
TRBV5-6	.	.	TRBJ2-3	CASSPDRVYTDTQYF	TGTGCCAGCAGCCCAGATCGGGTTTACACAGATACGCAGTATTTT